This T cell receptor (beta chain) was sequenced for a study of T cells after yellow fever vaccination. Between the trimmed V and J ends, which lost 3 bases and 5 bases, there was a span of 19 bases. Germline-derived CDR1 and CDR2 are KGHSH and LQKENI. This CDR3 contains 17 residues. As for this clonotype: The antigen remains undetermined.

TCRdb itself ran the 5' RACE reads through MiXCR, one entry per CDR3 protein. The sample includes some 500,000 distinct CDR3 sequences, about 14% of them seen just once. Study findings and constraints: Researchers noted that a small share of clonotypes showed up in both CD4 and CD8 compartments. Abundant clonotypes (contaminants from the bulk population) could be present in FACS-sorted repertoires.

This sequence was found in a man younger than 45 who received the YFV17D yellow fever vaccine. The material sequenced was PBMCs, taken on the day of the yellow fever booster vaccination. V gene TRBV18 combines with J gene TRBJ2-2; D is possibly TRBD1 (6 bases). In nucleotides, the CDR3 is TGTGCCAGCTCACCCGGATTGACAGGTCGAGGAACCGGGGAGCTGTTTTTT. Translation gives CASSPGLTGRGTGELFF. Full variable domain (rest looked up from reference TRBV18 and TRBJ2-2): NAGVMQNPRHLVRRRGQEARLRCSPMKGHSHVYWYRQLPEEGLKFMVYLQKENIIDESGMPKERFSAEFPKEGPSILRIQQVVRGDSAAYFCASSPGLTGRGTGELFFGEGSRLTVL.